A selection of T cell receptor beta chains follows, all from one sample in a study of shared clonotypes between healthy human individuals. The assay was immunoSEQ multiplex PCR, and TCRdb's table has in-frame clones only and misses some. The sample shows about 2,100,000 clones, 85% to 95% of them seen only once. The sample consisted of naive CD8+ T cells from PBMCs. The receptor source for this set is a man aged 18 to 30 in good health. Some clones in this sample may be carry-over from other donors' samples. The CDR3 runs from the conserved cysteine through the conserved F or W. A D gene is named only where the DNA matches it firmly. Some rows have no size entry. The others give once, few or many, or a class for an expanded clone.

. TRBJ2-7 . TRBV5-4 CASSLETPKEQYF TGTGCCAGCAGCTTGGAGACACCGAAGGAGCAGTACTTC
. TRBJ1-3 . TRBV27 CASSTTGTGLSTIYF TGTGCCAGCAGCACTACCGGGACTGGTCTGAGCACCATATATTTT
. TRBJ1-5 . TRBV4-1 CASSQRSEYQPQHF TGCGCCAGCAGCCAAAGGTCTGAGTATCAGCCCCAGCATTTT
. TRBJ1-2 TRBD1 TRBV7-9 CASSPRTGKFGYTF TGTGCCAGCAGCCCCAGGACAGGGAAGTTCGGCTACACCTTC
. TRBJ2-1 TRBD1 TRBV30 CATRGQGENEQFF TGTGCCACGAGGGGGCAGGGGGAGAATGAGCAGTTCTTC
. TRBJ2-3 . TRBV9 CASSGTSVLTDTQYF TGTGCCAGCAGCGGGACCTCCGTGCTCACAGATACGCAGTATTTT
. TRBJ1-2 . TRBV7-9 CASSPGGAGGYTF TGTGCCAGCAGCCCAGGCGGGGCAGGGGGCTACACCTTC
. TRBJ1-3 TRBD1 TRBV6-1 CASSSDRGTGNTIYF TGTGCCAGCAGTTCGGACAGGGGCACTGGAAACACCATATATTTT
. TRBJ2-3 TRBD2 TRBV7-9 CASNPHAGVPDTQYF TGTGCCAGCAATCCCCATGCGGGAGTCCCAGATACGCAGTATTTT
. TRBJ1-4 TRBD1 TRBV27 CASRQGPTTNEKLFF TGTGCCAGTAGACAGGGGCCCACAACTAATGAAAAACTGTTTTTT
. TRBJ2-2 . TRBV7-3 CASSLTEGAMAGELFF TGTGCCAGCAGCTTAACGGAGGGGGCAATGGCCGGGGAGCTGTTTTTT
. TRBJ1-6 . TRBV25-1 CASSVTGASPLHF TGTGCCAGCAGTGTTACAGGAGCTTCACCCCTCCACTTT
. TRBJ2-3 . TRBV5-4 CASSLRTDTQYF TGTGCCAGCAGCTTGCGAACAGATACGCAGTATTTT
. TRBJ2-6 . TRBV27 CASSLVPSGANVLTF TGTGCCAGCAGTTTAGTTCCCTCGGGGGCCAACGTCCTGACTTTC
. TRBJ1-5 . TRBV7-9 CASSLGGTVHQPQHF TGTGCCAGCAGCTTAGGAGGGACTGTTCATCAGCCCCAGCATTTT
. TRBJ1-2 . TRBV27 CASAVTQDQYGYTF TGTGCCAGCGCAGTTACCCAGGACCAGTACGGCTACACCTTC
once TRBJ1-1 . TRBV9 CASSPSNPGMNTEAFF TGTGCCAGCAGCCCCAGTAATCCAGGGATGAACACTGAAGCTTTCTTT
. TRBJ2-7 . TRBV11-1 CASSLRLMSSYEQYF TGTGCCAGCAGCTTACGACTAATGAGCTCCTACGAGCAGTACTTC
. TRBJ2-7 TRBD1 TRBV27 CASSPLGQHYEQYF TGTGCCAGCAGTCCCTTGGGACAGCACTACGAGCAGTACTTC
. TRBJ2-3 . TRBV5-1 CASSQDSLVDTQYF TGCGCCAGCAGCCAGGACAGTTTAGTCGATACGCAGTATTTT
. TRBJ2-7 TRBD2 TRBV15 CATSRATGGEQYF TGTGCCACCAGCAGAGCAACCGGGGGGGAGCAGTACTTC
once TRBJ1-2 TRBD1 TRBV6-5 CASRPTGAGGYTF TGTGCCAGCAGACCGACAGGGGCGGGTGGCTACACCTTC
. TRBJ1-2 . TRBV19 CASRDWTVRNYGYTF TGTGCCAGTAGAGACTGGACAGTCCGTAACTATGGCTACACCTTC
. TRBJ2-1 TRBD1 TRBV28 CATGQGNNNEQFF TGTGCCACGGGACAGGGGAATAACAATGAGCAGTTCTTC
. TRBJ1-4 . TRBV15 CATAFTSATNEKLFF TGTGCCACCGCCTTTACGAGTGCAACTAATGAAAAACTGTTTTTT
. TRBJ2-5 TRBD1 TRBV7-9 CASSSREAGGQETQYF TGTGCCAGCAGCTCGAGAGAGGCAGGGGGCCAAGAGACCCAGTACTTC
. TRBJ1-1 . TRBV19 CASTPIGGVGEAFF TGTGCCAGTACCCCAATCGGAGGGGTAGGAGAAGCTTTCTTT
. TRBJ2-1 TRBD2 TRBV4-1 CASSRTGLAGHNEQFF TGCGCCAGCAGCCGAACCGGACTAGCGGGGCACAATGAGCAGTTCTTC
. TRBJ1-2 . TRBV4-1 CASSQADSVNYGYTF TGCGCCAGCAGCCAAGCGGACAGCGTTAACTATGGCTACACCTTC
. TRBJ1-1 . TRBV13 CASSLILGDTEAFF TGTGCCAGCAGCTTAATCCTTGGGGACACTGAAGCTTTCTTT
. TRBJ2-7 TRBD1 TRBV19 CASSRQGGRVYEQYF TGTGCCAGTAGCCGACAGGGGGGGAGGGTCTACGAGCAGTACTTC
. TRBJ2-5 . TRBV5-1 CASSTRRQQETQYF TGCGCCAGCAGTACCAGGAGACAACAAGAGACCCAGTACTTC
few TRBJ2-3 . TRBV7-9 CASSLGVDTQYF TGTGCCAGCAGCTTAGGAGTAGATACGCAGTATTTT
. TRBJ2-2 . TRBV19 CASSIGAGTPGFNTGELFF TGTGCCAGTAGTATAGGAGCCGGGACCCCGGGATTTAACACCGGGGAGCTGTTTTTT
. TRBJ2-1 . TRBV5-4 CASSLNGQNYNEQFF TGTGCCAGCAGCTTGAATGGACAGAACTACAATGAGCAGTTCTTC
. TRBJ2-7 TRBD2 TRBV7-8 CASSLDHSGSVPYF TGTGCCAGCAGCTTGGACCATAGCGGGAGTGTGCCGTACTTC
once TRBJ2-1 TRBD2 TRBV27 CASSGALAGGDEQFF TGTGCCAGCAGTGGGGCACTAGCGGGAGGGGATGAGCAGTTCTTC
. TRBJ2-1 TRBD2 TRBV4-2 CASSPHDLLAEGNNEQFF TGTGCCAGCAGCCCGCACGACCTCCTAGCGGAGGGGAACAATGAGCAGTTCTTC
. TRBJ2-7 . TRBV6-6 CASGGGRGEQYF TGTGCCAGTGGAGGGGGCCGGGGCGAGCAGTACTTC
. TRBJ1-1 . TRBV2 CASSAVSSTEAFF TGTGCCAGCAGCGCCGTTTCCAGCACTGAAGCTTTCTTT
. TRBJ1-1 . TRBV6-5 CASRGVEWNAEAFF TGTGCCAGTCGCGGCGTTGAGTGGAACGCTGAAGCTTTCTTT
. TRBJ1-1 . TRBV5-5 CASSLVSREAFF TGTGCCAGCAGCTTGGTGTCCAGGGAAGCTTTCTTT
. TRBJ2-1 . TRBV4-1 CASSQVRRLSEGFEQFF TGCGCCAGCAGCCAAGTACGCAGGCTATCGGAGGGGTTTGAGCAGTTCTTC
. TRBJ2-1 TRBD2 TRBV7-2 CASSLASGRRLSYNEQFF TGTGCCAGCAGCTTGGCCAGCGGGAGAAGATTGTCCTACAATGAGCAGTTCTTC
. TRBJ2-1 . TRBV29-1 CSVEFAYDFEQFF TGCAGCGTTGAGTTCGCTTATGACTTTGAGCAGTTCTTC